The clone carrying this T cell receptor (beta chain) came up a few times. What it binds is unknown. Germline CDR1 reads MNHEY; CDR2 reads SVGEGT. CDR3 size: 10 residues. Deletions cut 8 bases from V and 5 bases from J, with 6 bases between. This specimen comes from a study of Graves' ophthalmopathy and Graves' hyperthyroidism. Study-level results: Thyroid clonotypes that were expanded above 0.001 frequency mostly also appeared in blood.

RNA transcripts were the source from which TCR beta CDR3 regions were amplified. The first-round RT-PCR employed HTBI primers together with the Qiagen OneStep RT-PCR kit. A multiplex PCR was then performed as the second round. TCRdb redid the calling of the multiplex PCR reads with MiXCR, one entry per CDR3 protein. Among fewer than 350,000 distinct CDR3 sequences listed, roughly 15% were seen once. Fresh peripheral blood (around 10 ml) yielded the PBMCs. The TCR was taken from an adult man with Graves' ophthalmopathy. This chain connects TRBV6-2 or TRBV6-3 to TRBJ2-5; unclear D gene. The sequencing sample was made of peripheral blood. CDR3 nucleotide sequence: TGTGCCAGCGGTCCGGAGACCCAGTACTTC. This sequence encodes CASGPETQYF.